The next 15 T cell receptor beta chains were all read from a single sample in a study of OX40 agonist ivuxolimab in advanced cancers. Sequenced by immunoSEQ multiplex PCR; TCRdb stores in-frame clones only, minus some. The sample contains about 77,000 clones, 90% of which appear only once. The material was CD4+ or CD8+ T cells sorted from blood, obtained in a trial of the OX40 agonist ivuxolimab. The receptors originated from an adult with an advanced solid tumor such as melanoma, head and neck, liver or kidney cancer.

The chain employs TRBV6-5 and TRBJ2-7; D is unresolved. The CDR3 is 12 residues long. V dropped 8 bases and J dropped 2 bases, with 10 bases sitting between them. Germline CDR1 reads MNHEY; CDR2 reads SVGAGI. The CDR3 loop reads CASRQPPYEQYF. The DNA of the CDR3 is TGTGCCAGCCGGCAGCCACCCTACGAGCAGTACTTC.

J is TRBJ2-5 and V is TRBV7-9; weak D call: TRBD2 (6 bases). The DNA matches TRBJ2-7 better at its end, which makes the J call doubtful. The germline CDR1 and CDR2 sequences are SEHNR and FQNEAQ (reference sequence). This CDR3 is 15 amino acids long. CDR3 coding DNA: TGTGCCAGCAGTCCCTGGGTAGGAGGGCCCTACGAGCAGTACTTC. It yields the protein CASSPWVGGPYEQYF.

The chain links TRBV11-3 to TRBJ2-5, with D unresolved. The length of the CDR3 is 13 residues. Trimming left V 1 base short and J 5 bases short, with 8 bases between. Germline-derived CDR1 and CDR2 are SGHNT and YENEEA. In nucleotides, the CDR3 is TGTGCCAGCAGCTTAGTTGGTCCGGAGACCCAGTACTTC. Residues: CASSLVGPETQYF.

The chain links TRBV27 to TRBJ2-7; TRBD2 might be the D (6 bases). V lost 4 bases and J 2 bases, leaving 18 bases between the germline ends. Germline CDR1 is MNHEY and CDR2 is SMNVEV (reference sequence). The CDR3 runs 16 residues. The DNA of the CDR3 is TGTGCCAGCAGTTATACCCCGGGGGTACCCCCCTACGAGCAGTACTTC. Protein: CASSYTPGVPPYEQYF.

V and J are TRBV6-6 and TRBJ1-6; D unresolved. Trimming cost V 0 bases and J 2 bases, with 5 bases left between them. CDR3 length: 15 residues. Germline loops: CDR1 MNHNY, CDR2 SVGAGI (reference sequence). CDR3 loop: CASSYSGPYNSPLHF. In DNA, the CDR3 is TGTGCCAGCAGTTACTCCGGGCCCTATAATTCACCCCTCCACTTT.

The chain recombines TRBV6-5 with TRBJ1-6; D is perhaps TRBD1 (5 bases). The CDR3 runs 14 residues. Trimming took 6 bases from V and 6 from J, leaving 12 bases between them. Germline CDR1 and CDR2: MNHEY and SVGAGI. This chain's CDR3 is CASSQPGPNSPLHF. Here the CDR3 DNA reads TGTGCCAGCAGCCAGCCGGGGCCTAATTCACCCCTCCACTTT.

The chain employs TRBV28 and TRBJ1-1; the D gene is possibly TRBD1 (5 bases). The germline V and J ends were trimmed by 8 bases and 5 bases, with 12 bases remaining between them. Germline values: CDR1 MDHEN, CDR2 SYDVKM. This CDR3 has 12 amino acids. The CDR3 protein is CASGGGNTEAFF. CDR3 nucleotides: TGTGCCAGCGGTGGGGGGAATACTGAAGCTTTCTTT.

The chain is built from TRBV29-1 and TRBJ2-7; tentative D call: TRBD1 (6 bases). This CDR3 comprises 13 residues. Germline lookup yields CDR1 SQVTM and CDR2 ANQGSEA. V was trimmed by 3 bases and J by 4 bases, leaving 13 bases between them. CDR3: CSVDAGTPYEQYF. As DNA, the CDR3 is TGCAGCGTTGATGCAGGGACACCGTACGAGCAGTACTTC.

CDR3 nucleotide sequence: TGCGCCAGCAGCTTGCGAACGAGCGAGTATGGCTACACCTTC. Amino acids: CASSLRTSEYGYTF. The gene calls are TRBV5-1 and TRBJ1-2; the D is unclear. The CDR3 has 14 residues. Germline V gene lookup returns CDR1 SGHRS and CDR2 YFSETQ. V dropped 1 base and J dropped 5 bases, with 12 bases sitting between them.

This clone was observed a single time. J is TRBJ2-3 and V is TRBV5-4, with TRBD2 matching 11 bases. The CDR3 runs 16 residues. The trim removed 4 bases at V and 0 bases at J, leaving 4 bases unmatched. CDR1 is SGHNT and CDR2 is YYREEE in the germline V gene (reference sequence). The CDR3 DNA is TGTGCCAGCAGCGTCCGACTAGCGGGGAGCACAGATACGCAGTATTTT. Translation: CASSVRLAGSTDTQYF.

This chain connects TRBV6-5 to TRBJ1-2; tentatively, D is TRBD1 (5 bases). From germline, CDR1 is MNHEY and CDR2 SVGAGI. The CDR3 is made up of 13 amino acids. Trimming cost V 5 bases and J 4 bases, with 11 bases left between them. The CDR3 reads CASSPNTGYGYTF. CDR3 sequence (DNA): TGTGCCAGCAGTCCCAATACAGGCTATGGCTACACCTTC.

This chain links TRBV28 with TRBJ1-3; TRBD1 is a possible D gene (5 bases). Trimming pared 3 bases from V and 2 bases from J, leaving 8 bases between. The CDR3 is made up of 14 amino acids. Germline assignment: CDR1 MDHEN and CDR2 SYDVKM. The CDR3 nucleotides read TGTGCCAGCAGTTTCCAGGGAACTGGAAACACCATATATTTT. It yields the protein CASSFQGTGNTIYF.

The chain combines TRBV7-9 with TRBJ2-3, with D hard to call. Trimming removed 4 bases at V and 2 bases at J, with 4 bases between. From germline, CDR1 is SEHNR and CDR2 FQNEAQ (reference sequence). The CDR3 sequence is 12 residues long. DNA of the CDR3: TGTGCCAGCAGCTCGACCACAGATACGCAGTATTTT. Translating it yields CASSSTTDTQYF.

CDR3 region: CASSQLGVGKNIQYF. The CDR3 DNA reads TGTGCCAGCAGCCAACTGGGGGTAGGCAAAAACATTCAGTACTTC. The V call is TRBV28, the J call TRBJ2-4; D may correspond to TRBD1 or TRBD2 (5 bases each). The ends were cut back, 6 bases at V and 3 bases at J, with 15 bases in the middle. CDR1 is MDHEN, CDR2 SYDVKM, per germline. This CDR3 is 15 amino acids long.

V is TRBV19 and J is TRBJ1-1, with 9 positions matching TRBD1. The CDR3 runs 15 residues. Trimming cost V 7 bases and J 6 bases; bases outside gene matches: 12. Germline V gene data show CDR1 as LNHDA and CDR2 as SQIVND (reference sequence). In DNA form, the CDR3 reads TGTGCCAGTACCCCGCCCCGGGACAGGGCCTCTGAAGCTTTCTTT. Its protein is CASTPPRDRASEAFF.